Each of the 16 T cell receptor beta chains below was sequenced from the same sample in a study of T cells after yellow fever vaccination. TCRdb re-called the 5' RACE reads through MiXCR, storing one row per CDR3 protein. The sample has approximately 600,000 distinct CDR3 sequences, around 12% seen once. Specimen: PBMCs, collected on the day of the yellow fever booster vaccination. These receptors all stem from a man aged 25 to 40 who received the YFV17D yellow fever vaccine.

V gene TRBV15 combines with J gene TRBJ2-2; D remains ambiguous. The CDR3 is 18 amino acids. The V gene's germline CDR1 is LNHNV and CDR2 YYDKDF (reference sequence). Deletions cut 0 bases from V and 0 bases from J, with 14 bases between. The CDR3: CATSRDWAADANTGELFF. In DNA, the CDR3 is TGTGCCACCAGCAGAGATTGGGCGGCCGACGCGAACACCGGGGAGCTGTTTTTT. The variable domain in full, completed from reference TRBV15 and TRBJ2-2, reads DAMVIQNPRYQVTQFGKPVTLSCSQTLNHNVMYWYQQKSSQAPKLLFHYYDKDFNNEADTPDNFQSRRPNTSFCFLDIRSPGLGDTAMYLCATSRDWAADANTGELFFGEGSRLTVL.

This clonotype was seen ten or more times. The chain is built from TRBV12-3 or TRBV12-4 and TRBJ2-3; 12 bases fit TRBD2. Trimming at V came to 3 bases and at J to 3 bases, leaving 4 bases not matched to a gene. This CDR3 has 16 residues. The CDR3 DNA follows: TGTGCCAGCAGTTTCCGGACTAGCGGGACGACAGATACGCAGTATTTT. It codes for CASSFRTSGTTDTQYF.

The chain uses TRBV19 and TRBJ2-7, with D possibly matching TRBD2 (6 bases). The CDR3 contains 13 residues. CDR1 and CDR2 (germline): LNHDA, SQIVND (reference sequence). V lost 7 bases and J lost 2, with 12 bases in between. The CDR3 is CASKPGAAYEQYF. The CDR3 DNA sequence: TGTGCCAGTAAACCGGGAGCGGCCTACGAGCAGTACTTC.

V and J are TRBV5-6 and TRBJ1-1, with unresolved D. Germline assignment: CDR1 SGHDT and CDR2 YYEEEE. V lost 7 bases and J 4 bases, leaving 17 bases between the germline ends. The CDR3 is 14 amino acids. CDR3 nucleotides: TGTGCCAGCCTAGGGAGGGTTTTGAGCACTGAAGCTTTCTTT. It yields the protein CASLGRVLSTEAFF. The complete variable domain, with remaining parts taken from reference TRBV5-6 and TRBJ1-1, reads DAGVTQSPTHLIKTRGQQVTLRCSPKSGHDTVSWYQQALGQGPQFIFQYYEEEERQRGNFPDRFSGHQFPNYSSELNVNALLLGDSALYLCASLGRVLSTEAFFGQGTRLTVV.

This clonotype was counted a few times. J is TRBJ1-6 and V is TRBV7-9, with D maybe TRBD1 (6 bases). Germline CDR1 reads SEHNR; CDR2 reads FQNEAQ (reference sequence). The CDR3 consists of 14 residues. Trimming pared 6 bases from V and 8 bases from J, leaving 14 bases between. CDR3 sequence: CASRATGFDSPLHF. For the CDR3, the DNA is TGTGCCAGCAGGGCCACAGGGTTTGATTCACCCCTCCACTTT.

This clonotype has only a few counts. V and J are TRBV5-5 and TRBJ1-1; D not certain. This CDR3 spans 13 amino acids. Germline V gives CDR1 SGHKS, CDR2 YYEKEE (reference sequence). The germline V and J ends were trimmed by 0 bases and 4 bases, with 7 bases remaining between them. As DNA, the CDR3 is TGTGCCAGCAGCTTGGCTGCGGGCACTGAAGCTTTCTTT. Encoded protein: CASSLAAGTEAFF.

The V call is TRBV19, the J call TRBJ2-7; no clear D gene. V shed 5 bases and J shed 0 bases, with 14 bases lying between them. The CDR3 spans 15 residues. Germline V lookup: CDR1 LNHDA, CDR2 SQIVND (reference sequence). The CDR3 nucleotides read TGTGCCAGTAGTGCCCGAAGCGCAAACTCCTACGAGCAGTACTTC. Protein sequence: CASSARSANSYEQYF.

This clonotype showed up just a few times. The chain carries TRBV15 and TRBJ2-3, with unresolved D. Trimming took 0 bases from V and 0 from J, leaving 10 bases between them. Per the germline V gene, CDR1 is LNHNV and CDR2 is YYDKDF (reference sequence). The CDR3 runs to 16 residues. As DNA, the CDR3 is TGTGCCACCAGCAGAGATATATACTCTAGCACAGATACGCAGTATTTT. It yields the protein CATSRDIYSSTDTQYF.

CDR3 sequence (DNA): TGCAGCGTTGAAGAGGGGGGGATGTACACAGATACGCAGTATTTT. Residues: CSVEEGGMYTDTQYF. This chain links TRBV29-1 with TRBJ2-3; 7 bases line up with TRBD2. The CDR3 loop spans 15 amino acids. Germline assignment: CDR1 SQVTM and CDR2 ANQGSEA. Trimming at V came to 0 bases and at J to 2 bases, leaving 5 bases not matched to a gene.

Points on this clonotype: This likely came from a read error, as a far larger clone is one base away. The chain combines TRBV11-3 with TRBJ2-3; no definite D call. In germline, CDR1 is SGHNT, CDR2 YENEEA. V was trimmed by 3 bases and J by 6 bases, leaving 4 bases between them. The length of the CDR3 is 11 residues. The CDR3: CASSLNDTQYF. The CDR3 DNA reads TGTGCCAGCAGCTTGAATGATACGCAGTATTTT.

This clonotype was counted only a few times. Written as DNA, the CDR3 is TGCAGCGTTTGGACTAGCGGTGACTACGAGCAGTACTTC. This sequence encodes CSVWTSGDYEQYF. The rearrangement joins TRBV29-1 to TRBJ2-7; TRBD2 matches 10 bases. In germline, CDR1 is SQVTM, CDR2 ANQGSEA. The CDR3 runs 13 residues. V trimming: 5 bases; J trimming: 3 bases; junction bases outside the gene matches: 4.

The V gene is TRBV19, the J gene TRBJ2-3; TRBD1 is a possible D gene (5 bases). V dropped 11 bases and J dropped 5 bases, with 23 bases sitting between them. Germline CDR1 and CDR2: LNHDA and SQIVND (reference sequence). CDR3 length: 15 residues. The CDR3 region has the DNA TGTGCCCCCCCCGGGCCAGGGTTGGTAGGAGATACGCAGTATTTT. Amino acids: CAPPGPGLVGDTQYF.

For the CDR3, the DNA is TGCAGTGCTAGAGATCGGGGGGGGGACAACACCATATATTTT. It yields the protein CSARDRGGDNTIYF. The chain recombines TRBV20-1 with TRBJ1-3, with TRBD1 as a possible D gene (5 bases). Germline lookup yields CDR1 DFQATT and CDR2 SNEGSKA (reference sequence). The CDR3 sequence is 14 residues long. With 0 bases removed from V and 7 bases from J, the gap between germline ends came to 13 bases.

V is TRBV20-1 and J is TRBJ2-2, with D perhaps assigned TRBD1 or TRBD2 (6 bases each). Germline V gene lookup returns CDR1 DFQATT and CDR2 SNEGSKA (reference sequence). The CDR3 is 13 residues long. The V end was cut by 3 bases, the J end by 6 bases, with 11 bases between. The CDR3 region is CSARWGAAGELFF. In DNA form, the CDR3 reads TGCAGTGCTAGGTGGGGGGCCGCCGGGGAGCTGTTTTTT.

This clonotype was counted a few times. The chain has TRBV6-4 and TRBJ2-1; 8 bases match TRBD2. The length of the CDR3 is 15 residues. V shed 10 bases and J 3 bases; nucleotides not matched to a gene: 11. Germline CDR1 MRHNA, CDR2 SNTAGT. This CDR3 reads CATSGEAGDYNEQFF. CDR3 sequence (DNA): TGTGCCACCTCTGGGGAAGCGGGAGACTACAATGAGCAGTTCTTC.

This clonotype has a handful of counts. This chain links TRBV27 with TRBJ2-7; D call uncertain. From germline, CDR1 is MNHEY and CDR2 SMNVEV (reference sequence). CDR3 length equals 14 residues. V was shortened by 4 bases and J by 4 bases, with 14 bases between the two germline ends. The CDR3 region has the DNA TGTGCCAGCAGTTGGGGTCACAGTACTTACGAGCAGTACTTC. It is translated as CASSWGHSTYEQYF.